A selection of T cell receptor beta chains follows, all from one sample in a study of T cell changes during pregnancy in multiple sclerosis. Measured with immunoSEQ multiplex PCR; TCRdb has only the in-frame clones, and not every one. The sample shows over 30,000 clones, around 90% of them seen only once. The sample here was CD8+ T cells from peripheral blood mononuclear cells, taken in the third trimester of pregnancy. All receptors derive from a female donor with multiple sclerosis, enrolled in a pregnancy study. Both conserved end residues are part of each CDR3. A D gene is named only where the DNA matches it firmly. Size tells how often a clone was seen (once, few, many) or the class of an expanded clone, and some rows leave it out.

d_call	v_call	clone_size	j_call	cdr3_nt	cdr3_aa
NA	TRBV7-9	NA	TRBJ2-1	TGTGCCAGCAGCTCAGAGGGTGAGCAGTTCTTC	CASSSEGEQFF
NA	TRBV7-3	NA	TRBJ2-1	TGTGCCAGCAGCTTGGGAGTGAGCGGCAATGAGCAGTTCTTC	CASSLGVSGNEQFF
NA	TRBV4-1	NA	TRBJ1-2	TGCGCCAGCAGCCAAGGACTAAATGGCTACACCTTC	CASSQGLNGYTF
TRBD2	TRBV6-4	NA	TRBJ2-3	TGTGCCAGCAGTGACACTAGCGGCACAGATACGCAGTATTTT	CASSDTSGTDTQYF
TRBD1	TRBV6-1	NA	TRBJ1-1	TGTGCCAGCAGTACCGGACAGGGGCCCACTGAAGCTTTCTTT	CASSTGQGPTEAFF
NA	TRBV7-3	NA	TRBJ2-3	TGTGCCAGCAGCTCAGAAGGGGCCCCGGGTACGCAGTATTTT	CASSSEGAPGTQYF
NA	TRBV5-4	NA	TRBJ1-2	TGTGCCAGCAGCTTCGGGGGGGGAGGAGGCTACACCTTC	CASSFGGGGGYTF
TRBD1	TRBV4-2	NA	TRBJ2-7	TGTGCCAGCAGCCAAGCCGGGACAGGCCTCTACGAGCAGTACTTC	CASSQAGTGLYEQYF
TRBD1	TRBV9	once	TRBJ2-7	TGTGCCAGCAGCGCCGGACAGGGGACCTACGAGCAGTACTTC	CASSAGQGTYEQYF
TRBD1	TRBV5-4	NA	TRBJ2-7	TGTGCCAGCAGCCCGGAGGGCGGACAGGGGCTTTCCGAGCAGTACTTC	CASSPEGGQGLSEQYF
NA	TRBV9	NA	TRBJ1-2	TGTGCCAGCAGCGTAGGTGGGGAGGGCTATGGCTACACCTTC	CASSVGGEGYGYTF
NA	TRBV9	NA	TRBJ1-2	TGTGCCAGCAGCGTCGAGATTAACTATGGCTACACCTTC	CASSVEINYGYTF
NA	TRBV30	once	TRBJ2-7	TGTGCCTGGAGTGCCTCGTCCTACGAGCAGTACTTC	CAWSASSYEQYF
TRBD1	TRBV19	NA	TRBJ1-1	TGTGCCAGTAGTATAAACAGGGGGCCTGAAGCTTTCTTT	CASSINRGPEAFF
NA	TRBV9	NA	TRBJ1-2	TGTGCCAGCAGCGTAGCTCTGACAGGTCAGGGTGGCTACACCTTC	CASSVALTGQGGYTF
NA	TRBV7-8	NA	TRBJ2-1	TGTGCCAGCAGCTTACCTATTTCGGAGCAGTTCTTC	CASSLPISEQFF
TRBD1	TRBV6-5	NA	TRBJ1-2	TGTGCCAGCACTTCAGGGGGCGGGTATGGCTACACCTTC	CASTSGGGYGYTF
NA	TRBV7-2	NA	TRBJ2-3	TGTGCCAGCAGCTCCCAGGGTACGCAGTATTTT	CASSSQGTQYF
NA	TRBV9	NA	TRBJ2-1	TGTGCCAGCAGCGGGCTAGCGTCCCCCAATGAGCAGTTCTTC	CASSGLASPNEQFF
TRBD1	TRBV9	NA	TRBJ2-1	TGTGCCAGCAGCGTAACAGGGGCCACTGATGAGCAGTTCTTC	CASSVTGATDEQFF
NA	TRBV1	NA	TRBJ2-1	TGCACCAGCCAAGATTGCGGGACTAGCGGCTACAATGAGCAGTTCTTC	CTSQDCGTSGYNEQFF
TRBD2	TRBV11-2	NA	TRBJ2-3	TGTGCCAGCAGCTTACCTTTCGCGGGGGGGCGAGATACGCAGTATTTT	CASSLPFAGGRDTQYF
TRBD2	TRBV2	NA	TRBJ2-2	TGTGCCAGCAGTGAACGGGCGGGGGTTAACACCGGGGAGCTGTTTTTT	CASSERAGVNTGELFF
TRBD2	TRBV5-6	NA	TRBJ2-5	TGTGCCAGCAGCTTTGGGAGGCTAGCGGTCCAAGAGACCCAGTACTTC	CASSFGRLAVQETQYF
NA	TRBV21-1	NA	TRBJ1-4	TGTGCCAGCAGCAAAGCGCTCGGGGGTGAAAAACTGTTTTTT	CASSKALGGEKLFF
TRBD2	TRBV29-1	NA	TRBJ2-7	TGCAGCGTTGAGGGAGGGGCCTACGAGCAGTACTTC	CSVEGGAYEQYF
NA	TRBV5-6	NA	TRBJ2-7	TGTGCCAGCAGCTTCGGGGGAGACTACGAGCAGTACTTC	CASSFGGDYEQYF
TRBD2	TRBV5-6	NA	TRBJ2-5	TGTGCCAGCAGCTTTGGCGGGGGGGCCAGGGAGACCCAGTACTTC	CASSFGGGARETQYF
TRBD1	TRBV10-3	NA	TRBJ2-4	TGTGCCATCAGTGAGGAGAGACAGGGAGCCAAAAACATTCAGTACTTC	CAISEERQGAKNIQYF
NA	TRBV19	NA	TRBJ1-5	TGTGCCAGTAGTATGGCCACGTGGCGGGCGGAACAGCCCCAGCATTTT	CASSMATWRAEQPQHF
NA	TRBV21-1	NA	TRBJ2-7	TGTGCCAGCAGCAAAGACAACAGGGCCAGCTCCTACGAGCAGTACTTC	CASSKDNRASSYEQYF
TRBD2	TRBV9	NA	TRBJ2-3	TGTGCCAGCAGCGTAGGATTGGGGGGGGGAGACACAGATACGCAGTATTTT	CASSVGLGGGDTDTQYF
NA	TRBV27	NA	TRBJ1-5	TGTGCCAGCAGTTTGGGTGGGGCTGGCAATCAGCCCCAGCATTTT	CASSLGGAGNQPQHF
NA	TRBV6-5	NA	TRBJ1-2	TGTGCCAGCAGTCCGGACAGCTATGGCTACACCTTC	CASSPDSYGYTF
TRBD2	TRBV4-3	NA	TRBJ2-7	TGCGCCAGCAGTCCGACGGGGGGGGCCTACGAGCAGTACTTC	CASSPTGGAYEQYF
NA	TRBV5-4	NA	TRBJ1-1	TGTGCCAGCAGCTTGGACGGGGAAGCTTTCTTT	CASSLDGEAFF
TRBD1	TRBV6-1	NA	TRBJ2-3	TGTGCCAGCAGTGAAGGGACAGGGGGCCACACAGATACGCAGTATTTT	CASSEGTGGHTDTQYF
TRBD1	TRBV6-5	NA	TRBJ1-4	TGTGCCAGCAGATCGGACAGGAATAATGAAAAACTGTTTTTT	CASRSDRNNEKLFF
NA	TRBV2	once	TRBJ2-7	TGTGCCAGCACTCGACAGAACTACGAGCAGTACTTC	CASTRQNYEQYF
TRBD1	TRBV18	NA	TRBJ1-2	TGTGCCAGCTCATCATTCCCCGGGACAGTTGGTTTGAGGGACTATGGCTACACCTTC	CASSSFPGTVGLRDYGYTF
NA	TRBV5-5	NA	TRBJ1-2	TGTGCCAGCAGCTTGAGCATGGTCCCGGAGGTGAACTATGGCTACACCTTC	CASSLSMVPEVNYGYTF
TRBD1	TRBV18	NA	TRBJ1-1	TGTGCCAGCTCACGCTGGGGACAGGGGATTACTGAAGCTTTCTTT	CASSRWGQGITEAFF
NA	TRBV9	NA	TRBJ2-6	TGTGCCAGCAGCGTAGGGGGACACCTATCTGGGGCCAACGTCCTGACTTTC	CASSVGGHLSGANVLTF
NA	TRBV2	once	TRBJ2-1	TGTGCCAGCAGTGAAACACAGGGTTGGTTCTTC	CASSETQGWFF
TRBD1	TRBV12-5	NA	TRBJ2-7	TGTGCTAGTGGCCTCTCCGGGACAGGGGCCCACGAGCAGTACTTC	CASGLSGTGAHEQYF
NA	TRBV4-3	NA	TRBJ1-2	TGCGCCAGCAGCCCCAGGGACTCCCCGAGGGATGGCTACACCTTC	CASSPRDSPRDGYTF
NA	TRBV2	NA	TRBJ2-7	TGTGCCAGCAGTGAACGGGTAACCTACGAGCAGTACTTC	CASSERVTYEQYF
NA	TRBV7-2	NA	TRBJ1-4	TGTGCCAGCAGCGGGAACAGGGAGAAACTGTTTTTT	CASSGNREKLFF
TRBD1	TRBV5-4	NA	TRBJ1-2	TGTGCCAGCACGGGTAATAGGGGACAGGGACACTATGGCTACACCTTC	CASTGNRGQGHYGYTF
NA	TRBV7-9	NA	TRBJ2-1	TGTGCCAGCAGCTTTGGTATTAGTGAGCAGTTCTTC	CASSFGISEQFF
TRBD2	TRBV6-4	once	TRBJ2-3	TGTGCCAGCAGTGACGGGGCGGGGGATTTAGATACGCAGTATTTT	CASSDGAGDLDTQYF
NA	TRBV4-1	NA	TRBJ2-7	TGCGCCAGCAGCCAAGTGCCAGCCTACGAGCAGTACTTC	CASSQVPAYEQYF
NA	TRBV4-3	NA	TRBJ2-1	TGCGCCAGCAGCCAAGCCGGGGGACTCTACAATGAGCAGTTCTTC	CASSQAGGLYNEQFF
NA	TRBV29-1	NA	TRBJ1-1	TGCAGCGTTGAAGGGGGGGGACTGTTTTTCGAAGCTTTCTTT	CSVEGGGLFFEAFF